This T cell receptor beta chain emerged from a study of Ad26.COV2.S vaccination and SARS-CoV-2 variants. As for the study in general: Into the muscle, Ad26.COV2.S was dosed once or twice, 56 days apart.

V shed 0 bases, J shed 4 bases, and the junction held 5 bases outside the gene matches. This CDR3 comprises 15 residues. The V gene's germline CDR1 is SGHRS and CDR2 YFSETQ. Sample treatment: around 19 received Ad26.COV2.S at low or high dose, single or two shots; 5 received placebo; per-sample allocation not given. Collection of samples fell on day 63 after the first vaccine or placebo injection. The vaccine delivered Wuhan-strain SARS-CoV-2 spike through an Ad26 vector. The assay was immunoSEQ multiplex PCR, and TCRdb's table has in-frame clones only and misses some. The repertoire includes about 440,000 clones, less than 95% of them detected once, and around 4.5% sits in the top ten.

The clonotype was recovered from a person between 18 and 60 years old who received the Ad26.COV2.S COVID-19 vaccine or a placebo. Sequencing used peripheral blood, obtained in a trial of Ad26.COV2.S vaccine versus placebo. The chain employs TRBV5-1 and TRBJ2-5, with TRBD2 matching over 8 bases. CDR3 in DNA: TGCGCCAGCAGCTTGGTAGGAAGCGGGAGAGAGACCCAGTACTTC. Translation gives CASSLVGSGRETQYF.